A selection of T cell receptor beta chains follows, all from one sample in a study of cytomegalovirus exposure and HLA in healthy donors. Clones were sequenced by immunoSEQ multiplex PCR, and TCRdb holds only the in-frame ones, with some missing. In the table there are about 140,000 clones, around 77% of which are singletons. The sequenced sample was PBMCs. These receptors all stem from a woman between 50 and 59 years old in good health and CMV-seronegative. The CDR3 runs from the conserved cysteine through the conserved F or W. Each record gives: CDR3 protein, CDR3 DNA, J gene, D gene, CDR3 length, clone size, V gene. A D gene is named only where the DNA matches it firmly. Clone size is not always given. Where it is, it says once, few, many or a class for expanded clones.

CDR3aa: CASSQTLQGSGYTF
CDR3nt: TGCGCCAGCAGCCAAACCCTACAGGGTTCGGGCTACACCTTC
j_gene: TRBJ1-2
d_gene: -
len: 14
abundance: -
v_gene: TRBV4-1

CDR3aa: CATSRGTEYNEQFF
CDR3nt: TGTGCCACCAGCAGAGGGACAGAATACAATGAGCAGTTCTTC
j_gene: TRBJ2-1
d_gene: -
len: 14
abundance: -
v_gene: TRBV15

CDR3aa: CASSLLKEALYTQYF
CDR3nt: TGTGCCAGCAGCCTCCTTAAAGAAGCACTTTATACGCAGTATTTT
j_gene: TRBJ2-3
d_gene: -
len: 15
abundance: -
v_gene: TRBV7-9

CDR3aa: CASSDKGTDTQYF
CDR3nt: TGTGCCAGCAGTGACAAGGGGACAGATACGCAGTATTTT
j_gene: TRBJ2-3
d_gene: -
len: 13
abundance: few
v_gene: TRBV6-4

CDR3aa: CASSLVQGNNSPLHF
CDR3nt: TGTGCCAGCAGCTTAGTGCAGGGTAATAATTCACCCCTCCACTTT
j_gene: TRBJ1-6
d_gene: -
len: 15
abundance: -
v_gene: TRBV7-2

CDR3aa: CASSQRDRGTTDTQYF
CDR3nt: TGCGCCAGCAGCCAACGGGACAGGGGGACCACAGATACGCAGTATTTT
j_gene: TRBJ2-3
d_gene: TRBD1
len: 16
abundance: -
v_gene: TRBV4-3

CDR3aa: CSVGTGRDTEAFF
CDR3nt: TGCAGCGTTGGGACAGGGAGGGACACTGAAGCTTTCTTT
j_gene: TRBJ1-1
d_gene: TRBD1
len: 13
abundance: -
v_gene: TRBV29-1

CDR3aa: CASSLDFGGNQPQHF
CDR3nt: TGCGCCAGCAGCTTGGACTTCGGGGGCAATCAGCCCCAGCATTTT
j_gene: TRBJ1-5
d_gene: -
len: 15
abundance: -
v_gene: TRBV5-1

CDR3aa: CASSLEYRLAGASADTQYF
CDR3nt: TGTGCCAGCAGCTTAGAGTACCGACTAGCGGGGGCTAGCGCAGATACGCAGTATTTT
j_gene: TRBJ2-3
d_gene: TRBD2
len: 19
abundance: few
v_gene: TRBV7-8

CDR3aa: CASSLAGTSISPLHF
CDR3nt: TGTGCCAGTAGCTTGGCAGGGACATCGATCTCACCCCTCCACTTT
j_gene: TRBJ1-6
d_gene: -
len: 15
abundance: -
v_gene: TRBV19

CDR3aa: CASSPRLAGRKANYGYTF
CDR3nt: TGTGCCAGCAGCCCGCGTTTGGCGGGACGGAAAGCTAACTATGGCTACACCTTC
j_gene: TRBJ1-2
d_gene: -
len: 18
abundance: -
v_gene: TRBV7-6

CDR3aa: CSVEDRAGELFF
CDR3nt: TGCAGCGTTGAAGACAGGGCCGGGGAGCTGTTTTTT
j_gene: TRBJ2-2
d_gene: -
len: 12
abundance: -
v_gene: TRBV29-1

CDR3aa: CASSLGGTNSGNTIYF
CDR3nt: TGCGCCAGCAGCTTGGGAGGCACCAACTCTGGAAACACCATATATTTT
j_gene: TRBJ1-3
d_gene: -
len: 16
abundance: -
v_gene: TRBV5-1

CDR3aa: CASSRDKNTGELFF
CDR3nt: TGTGCCAGTTCCAGGGACAAGAACACCGGGGAGCTGTTTTTT
j_gene: TRBJ2-2
d_gene: -
len: 14
abundance: -
v_gene: TRBV19

CDR3aa: CASSLARSDRTQYF
CDR3nt: TGTGCCAGCAGCTTAGCGAGGTCCGATCGAACGCAGTATTTT
j_gene: TRBJ2-3
d_gene: -
len: 14
abundance: once
v_gene: TRBV7-2

CDR3aa: CASLEDTYSYEQYF
CDR3nt: TGTGCCAGCCTAGAGGACACCTACTCCTACGAGCAGTACTTC
j_gene: TRBJ2-7
d_gene: -
len: 14
abundance: -
v_gene: TRBV2

CDR3aa: CASSLALAGGTYEQYF
CDR3nt: TGTGCCAGCAGCTTGGCCCTAGCGGGGGGAACCTACGAGCAGTACTTC
j_gene: TRBJ2-7
d_gene: TRBD2
len: 16
abundance: -
v_gene: TRBV5-6

CDR3aa: CASSVVAGNEQFF
CDR3nt: TGTGCCAGCAGTGTGGTAGCGGGGAATGAGCAGTTCTTC
j_gene: TRBJ2-1
d_gene: TRBD2
len: 13
abundance: -
v_gene: TRBV6-1

CDR3aa: CASSLPEAGNTIYF
CDR3nt: TGTGCCAGCAGCCTCCCGGAGGCTGGAAACACCATATATTTT
j_gene: TRBJ1-3
d_gene: -
len: 14
abundance: -
v_gene: TRBV7-2

CDR3aa: CASRSDRGPNEKLFF
CDR3nt: TGTGCCAGCAGGTCCGACAGGGGGCCTAATGAAAAACTGTTTTTT
j_gene: TRBJ1-4
d_gene: TRBD1
len: 15
abundance: -
v_gene: TRBV2

CDR3aa: CASLGQGAGEQFF
CDR3nt: TGTGCTAGCCTCGGACAGGGGGCGGGGGAGCAGTTCTTC
j_gene: TRBJ2-1
d_gene: TRBD1
len: 13
abundance: -
v_gene: TRBV7-9

CDR3aa: CASSGAAYGYTF
CDR3nt: TGTGCCAGCAGTGGGGCAGCATATGGCTACACCTTC
j_gene: TRBJ1-2
d_gene: -
len: 12
abundance: -
v_gene: TRBV2

CDR3aa: CASSGPGGAGNTIYF
CDR3nt: TGTGCCAGTAGTGGTCCGGGGGGTGCTGGAAACACCATATATTTT
j_gene: TRBJ1-3
d_gene: -
len: 15
abundance: few
v_gene: TRBV19

CDR3aa: CASSAGPDAYGYTF
CDR3nt: TGTGCCAGTAGTGCTGGGCCCGATGCCTATGGCTACACCTTC
j_gene: TRBJ1-2
d_gene: -
len: 14
abundance: -
v_gene: TRBV19

CDR3aa: CASRLGTGGGNEKLFF
CDR3nt: TGTGCCAGCAGACTCGGGACGGGAGGAGGGAATGAAAAACTGTTTTTT
j_gene: TRBJ1-4
d_gene: -
len: 16
abundance: -
v_gene: TRBV2

CDR3aa: CASTLMGGANEKLFF
CDR3nt: TGTGCCAGCACCTTAATGGGAGGGGCTAATGAAAAACTGTTTTTT
j_gene: TRBJ1-4
d_gene: -
len: 15
abundance: -
v_gene: TRBV7-8

CDR3aa: CASSQDRGFAEEKLFF
CDR3nt: TGTGCCAGCAGCCAAGATAGAGGTTTCGCGGAGGAAAAACTGTTTTTT
j_gene: TRBJ1-4
d_gene: -
len: 16
abundance: -
v_gene: TRBV4-2

CDR3aa: CASSGSGGEQFF
CDR3nt: TGTGCCAGCAGTGGGTCAGGGGGTGAGCAGTTCTTC
j_gene: TRBJ2-1
d_gene: TRBD1
len: 12
abundance: -
v_gene: TRBV25-1

CDR3aa: CASSVGQVAEQYF
CDR3nt: TGTGCCAGCTCTGTGGGACAGGTCGCCGAGCAGTACTTC
j_gene: TRBJ2-7
d_gene: TRBD1
len: 13
abundance: -
v_gene: TRBV27

CDR3aa: CASSSRDRGGTDTQYF
CDR3nt: TGTGCCAGCAGTTCCAGGGACAGGGGAGGCACAGATACGCAGTATTTT
j_gene: TRBJ2-3
d_gene: TRBD1
len: 16
abundance: -
v_gene: TRBV6-5

CDR3aa: CASSPKGTGPTNEKLFF
CDR3nt: TGCGCCAGCAGCCCCAAAGGGACAGGGCCAACTAATGAAAAACTGTTTTTT
j_gene: TRBJ1-4
d_gene: TRBD1
len: 17
abundance: few
v_gene: TRBV5-1

CDR3aa: CASSFAPDYNEQFF
CDR3nt: TGTGCCAGCAGTTTCGCACCAGACTACAATGAGCAGTTCTTC
j_gene: TRBJ2-1
d_gene: -
len: 14
abundance: -
v_gene: TRBV27

CDR3aa: CATHPRGTDEQYF
CDR3nt: TGTGCCACCCATCCCAGGGGGACAGACGAGCAGTACTTC
j_gene: TRBJ2-7
d_gene: TRBD1
len: 13
abundance: -
v_gene: TRBV25-1

CDR3aa: CASSETGGNYGYTF
CDR3nt: TGTGCCAGCAGCGAGACAGGGGGTAACTATGGCTACACCTTC
j_gene: TRBJ1-2
d_gene: TRBD1
len: 14
abundance: -
v_gene: TRBV6-1

CDR3aa: CASSPYRDTYSNQPQHF
CDR3nt: TGTGCCAGTAGTCCATACCGGGACACCTATAGCAATCAGCCCCAGCATTTT
j_gene: TRBJ1-5
d_gene: -
len: 17
abundance: once
v_gene: TRBV19

CDR3aa: CASSEALLGERPQHF
CDR3nt: TGTGCCAGCAGTGAAGCGCTTCTCGGGGAACGGCCCCAGCATTTT
j_gene: TRBJ1-5
d_gene: -
len: 15
abundance: -
v_gene: TRBV2

CDR3aa: CASSGGGRQPQHF
CDR3nt: TGTGCCAGTAGTGGAGGCGGGCGTCAGCCCCAGCATTTT
j_gene: TRBJ1-5
d_gene: -
len: 13
abundance: few
v_gene: TRBV19

CDR3aa: CASSYGLAVLYEQYF
CDR3nt: TGTGCCAGCAGCTATGGACTAGCGGTACTCTACGAGCAGTACTTC
j_gene: TRBJ2-7
d_gene: TRBD2
len: 15
abundance: -
v_gene: TRBV5-6

CDR3aa: CASSTGRTVNQPQHF
CDR3nt: TGTGCCAGTAGCACGGGAAGGACTGTCAATCAGCCCCAGCATTTT
j_gene: TRBJ1-5
d_gene: -
len: 15
abundance: -
v_gene: TRBV19

CDR3aa: CASSLRGFATNEKLFF
CDR3nt: TGTGCCAGCAGTTTGCGGGGGTTTGCAACTAATGAAAAACTGTTTTTT
j_gene: TRBJ1-4
d_gene: -
len: 16
abundance: few
v_gene: TRBV28

CDR3aa: CASSSSGGLDTQYF
CDR3nt: TGTGCCAGTAGTTCTAGCGGGGGGTTAGATACGCAGTATTTT
j_gene: TRBJ2-3
d_gene: TRBD2
len: 14
abundance: -
v_gene: TRBV19

CDR3aa: CASSEVKGESSPLHF
CDR3nt: TGTGCCAGCAGTGAAGTGAAGGGAGAGAGTTCACCCCTCCACTTT
j_gene: TRBJ1-6
d_gene: -
len: 15
abundance: once
v_gene: TRBV6-1

CDR3aa: CASSYSIGRGGSEQYF
CDR3nt: TGTGCCAGCAGTTACTCGATCGGCAGGGGCGGTAGCGAGCAGTACTTC
j_gene: TRBJ2-7
d_gene: -
len: 16
abundance: few
v_gene: TRBV6-5

CDR3aa: CASGLGPSGGETQYF
CDR3nt: TGTGCTAGTGGTCTGGGTCCTAGCGGGGGTGAGACCCAGTACTTC
j_gene: TRBJ2-5
d_gene: TRBD2
len: 15
abundance: -
v_gene: TRBV12-5

CDR3aa: CASSFWTGQETQYF
CDR3nt: TGTGCCAGCAGCTTTTGGACAGGGCAAGAGACCCAGTACTTC
j_gene: TRBJ2-5
d_gene: TRBD1
len: 14
abundance: -
v_gene: TRBV7-8

CDR3aa: CASKVLAGGTTDTQYF
CDR3nt: TGCGCCAGCAAGGTCCTAGCGGGGGGGACTACAGATACGCAGTATTTT
j_gene: TRBJ2-3
d_gene: TRBD2
len: 16
abundance: -
v_gene: TRBV5-1

CDR3aa: CASSPGDRGTYNEQFF
CDR3nt: TGTGCCAGCTCACCCGGGGACAGGGGGACCTACAATGAGCAGTTCTTC
j_gene: TRBJ2-1
d_gene: TRBD1
len: 16
abundance: few
v_gene: TRBV18

CDR3aa: CASSFSLAGTGELFF
CDR3nt: TGTGCCAGCAGTTTTTCGCTAGCGGGAACCGGGGAGCTGTTTTTT
j_gene: TRBJ2-2
d_gene: TRBD2
len: 15
abundance: once
v_gene: TRBV28

CDR3aa: CASSSWFGEQYF
CDR3nt: TGTGCCAGCAGCTCTTGGTTCGGCGAGCAGTACTTC
j_gene: TRBJ2-7
d_gene: -
len: 12
abundance: -
v_gene: TRBV5-6

CDR3aa: CASSFGDRGNYGYTF
CDR3nt: TGCGCCAGCAGCTTTGGGGACAGGGGGAACTATGGCTACACCTTC
j_gene: TRBJ1-2
d_gene: TRBD1
len: 15
abundance: -
v_gene: TRBV5-1

CDR3aa: CASSASTGGGNQPQHF
CDR3nt: TGTGCCAGCAGCGCAAGCACAGGGGGCGGCAATCAGCCCCAGCATTTT
j_gene: TRBJ1-5
d_gene: TRBD1
len: 16
abundance: -
v_gene: TRBV9

CDR3aa: CASSPGTGVYNEQFF
CDR3nt: TGTGCCAGCAGCCCCGGGACAGGCGTCTACAATGAGCAGTTCTTC
j_gene: TRBJ2-1
d_gene: TRBD1
len: 15
abundance: -
v_gene: TRBV7-9

CDR3aa: CASSGQQETQYF
CDR3nt: TGTGCCAGCTCAGGACAGCAAGAGACCCAGTACTTC
j_gene: TRBJ2-5
d_gene: -
len: 12
abundance: -
v_gene: TRBV18

CDR3aa: CASSSAGAGAYNEQFF
CDR3nt: TGTGCCAGCAGCTCCGCCGGGGCGGGGGCCTACAATGAGCAGTTCTTC
j_gene: TRBJ2-1
d_gene: TRBD2
len: 16
abundance: -
v_gene: TRBV7-8

CDR3aa: CASSQSRTTPTDTQYF
CDR3nt: TGCGCCAGCAGCCAGTCGCGGACTACTCCGACAGATACGCAGTATTTT
j_gene: TRBJ2-3
d_gene: -
len: 16
abundance: -
v_gene: TRBV5-1

CDR3aa: CASSLDLAGGHNEQFF
CDR3nt: TGTGCCAGCAGCTTAGACTTGGCGGGGGGTCACAATGAGCAGTTCTTC
j_gene: TRBJ2-1
d_gene: TRBD2
len: 16
abundance: -
v_gene: TRBV11-2

CDR3aa: CASSLRIRGPYEQYF
CDR3nt: TGTGCCAGTAGTTTAAGGATCAGGGGCCCCTACGAGCAGTACTTC
j_gene: TRBJ2-7
d_gene: -
len: 15
abundance: -
v_gene: TRBV19

CDR3aa: CASSDPRGNVETQYF
CDR3nt: TGCGCCAGCAGTGATCCCAGGGGGAACGTTGAGACCCAGTACTTC
j_gene: TRBJ2-5
d_gene: TRBD1
len: 15
abundance: -
v_gene: TRBV10-1